The entry below gives a single TCR beta chain sequence along with its context. CDR3 length: 14 amino acids. Between the trimmed V and J ends, which lost 8 bases and 4 bases, there was a span of 18 bases. CDR1 and CDR2 from the germline V gene are SNHLY and FYNNEI. How the authors handled the data: Estimation of nucleated cell counts was performed using reference gene primer amplification. Sequenced by immunoSEQ multiplex PCR; TCRdb stores in-frame clones only, minus some. That table supplies the V and J calls and clone size; D and trimming were determined from the DNA. Found here are approximately 100,000 clones, about 85% of them singletons; the top ten hold approximately 5%. The record originates from a study of blood T cell repertoires in COVID-19. The wider study: COVID-19 samples collected from the United States, Italy and Spain covered acute and convalescent phases.

This clonotype originated in a man between 65 and 79 years old with acute or convalescent COVID-19. Specimen: peripheral blood. This chain links TRBV2 with TRBJ2-7, with a weak D call TRBD1 (6 bases). CDR3 nucleotides: TGTGCCAGCGGCGAGGACAGACCCCCTTACGAGCAGTACTTC. Translated, it gives CASGEDRPPYEQYF.